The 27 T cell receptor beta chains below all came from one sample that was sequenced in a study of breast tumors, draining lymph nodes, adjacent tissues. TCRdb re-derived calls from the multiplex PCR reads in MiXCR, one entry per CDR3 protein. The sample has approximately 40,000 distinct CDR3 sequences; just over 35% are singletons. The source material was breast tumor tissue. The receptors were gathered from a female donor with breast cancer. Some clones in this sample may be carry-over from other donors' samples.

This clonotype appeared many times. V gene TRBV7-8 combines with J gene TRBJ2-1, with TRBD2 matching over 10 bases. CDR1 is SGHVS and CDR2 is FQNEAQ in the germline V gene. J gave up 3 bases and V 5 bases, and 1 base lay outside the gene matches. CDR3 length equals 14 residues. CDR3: CASSKREGYNEQFF. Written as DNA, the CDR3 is TGTGCCAGCAGCAAGCGGGAGGGCTACAATGAGCAGTTCTTC.

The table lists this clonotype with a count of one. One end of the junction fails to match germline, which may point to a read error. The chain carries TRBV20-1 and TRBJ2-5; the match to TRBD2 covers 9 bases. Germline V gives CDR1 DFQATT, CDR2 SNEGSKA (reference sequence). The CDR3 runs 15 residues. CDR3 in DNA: TGCAGTACTAGTGATAGCGGGGGAATCCAAGAGACCCAGTACTTC. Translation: CSTSDSGGIQETQYF.

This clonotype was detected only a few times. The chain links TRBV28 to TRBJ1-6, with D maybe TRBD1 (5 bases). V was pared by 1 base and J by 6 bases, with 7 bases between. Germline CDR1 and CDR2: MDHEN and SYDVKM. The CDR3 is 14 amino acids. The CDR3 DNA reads TGTGCCAGCAGTTTATCGGGACCTAATTCACCCCTCCACTTT. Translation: CASSLSGPNSPLHF.

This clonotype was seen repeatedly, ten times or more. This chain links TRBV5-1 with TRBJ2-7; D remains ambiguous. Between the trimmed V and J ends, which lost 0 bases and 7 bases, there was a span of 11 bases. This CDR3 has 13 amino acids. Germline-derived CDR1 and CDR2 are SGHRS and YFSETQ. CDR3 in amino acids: CASSLGSVGEQYF. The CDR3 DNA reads TGCGCCAGCAGCTTGGGATCCGTGGGGGAGCAGTACTTC.

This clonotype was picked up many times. This chain's CDR3 is CASSLEGASNQPQHF. The CDR3 DNA reads TGTGCCAGCAGCTTAGAGGGGGCCAGCAATCAGCCCCAGCATTTT. The chain uses TRBV7-9 and TRBJ1-5; 7 nucleotides align to TRBD1. The V and J ends lost 1 base and 1 base, in that order; junction bases with no gene match: 1. The CDR3 is 15 residues long. Germline CDR1 reads SEHNR; CDR2 reads FQNEAQ (reference sequence).

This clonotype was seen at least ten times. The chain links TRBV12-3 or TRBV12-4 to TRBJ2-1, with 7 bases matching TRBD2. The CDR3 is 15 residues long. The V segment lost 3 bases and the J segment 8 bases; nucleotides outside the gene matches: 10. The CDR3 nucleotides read TGTGCCAGCAGTTTCGAGGGAGGGCCCTTTTATGAGCAGTTCTTC. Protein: CASSFEGGPFYEQFF.

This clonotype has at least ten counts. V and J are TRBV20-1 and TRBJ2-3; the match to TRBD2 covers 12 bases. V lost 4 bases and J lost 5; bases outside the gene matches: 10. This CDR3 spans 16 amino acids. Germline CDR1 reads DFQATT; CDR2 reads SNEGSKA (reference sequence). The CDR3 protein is CSAILLAGGPGDTQYF. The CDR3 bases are TGCAGTGCTATCCTCCTAGCGGGAGGGCCCGGAGATACGCAGTATTTT.

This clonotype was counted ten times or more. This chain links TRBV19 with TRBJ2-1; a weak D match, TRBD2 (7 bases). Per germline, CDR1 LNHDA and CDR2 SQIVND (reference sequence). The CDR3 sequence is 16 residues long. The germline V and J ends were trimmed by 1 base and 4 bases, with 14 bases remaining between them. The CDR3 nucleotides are TGTGCCAGTAGTATAGGAGGGGGAGGGCAATACAATGAGCAGTTCTTC. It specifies CASSIGGGGQYNEQFF. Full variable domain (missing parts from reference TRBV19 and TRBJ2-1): DGGITQSPKYLFRKEGQNVTLSCEQNLNHDAMYWYRQDPGQGLRLIYYSQIVNDFQKGDIAEGYSVSREKKESFPLTVTSAQKNPTAFYLCASSIGGGGQYNEQFFGPGTRLTVL.

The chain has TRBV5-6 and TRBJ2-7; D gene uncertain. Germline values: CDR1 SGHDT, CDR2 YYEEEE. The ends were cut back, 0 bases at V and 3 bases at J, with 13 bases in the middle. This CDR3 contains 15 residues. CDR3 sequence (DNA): TGTGCCAGCAGCTTGGTCAGTAACGACTTCTACGAGCAGTACTTC. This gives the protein CASSLVSNDFYEQYF.

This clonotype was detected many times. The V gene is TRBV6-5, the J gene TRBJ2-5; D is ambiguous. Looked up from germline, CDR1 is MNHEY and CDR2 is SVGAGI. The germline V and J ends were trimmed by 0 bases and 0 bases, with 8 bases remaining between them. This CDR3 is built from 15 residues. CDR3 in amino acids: CASSYSWRYQETQYF. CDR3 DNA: TGTGCCAGCAGTTACTCGTGGCGGTACCAAGAGACCCAGTACTTC.

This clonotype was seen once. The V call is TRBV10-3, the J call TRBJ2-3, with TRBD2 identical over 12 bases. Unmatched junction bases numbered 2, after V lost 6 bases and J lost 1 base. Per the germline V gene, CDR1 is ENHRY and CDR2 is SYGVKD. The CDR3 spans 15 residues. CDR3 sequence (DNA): TGTGCCATCAGACGACTAGCGGGAGGCACAGATACGCAGTATTTT. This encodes CAIRRLAGGTDTQYF.

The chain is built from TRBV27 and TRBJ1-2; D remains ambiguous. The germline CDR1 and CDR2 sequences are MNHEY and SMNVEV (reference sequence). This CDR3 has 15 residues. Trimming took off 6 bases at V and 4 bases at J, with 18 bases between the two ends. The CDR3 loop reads CASRDPRGGVYGYTF. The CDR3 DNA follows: TGTGCCAGCAGGGACCCGCGGGGAGGTGTCTATGGCTACACCTTC.

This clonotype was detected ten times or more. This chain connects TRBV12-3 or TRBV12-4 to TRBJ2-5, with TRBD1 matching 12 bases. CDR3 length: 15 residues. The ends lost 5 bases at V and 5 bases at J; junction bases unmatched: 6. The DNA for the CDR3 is TGTGCCAGCAGTCCGGGGACAGGGGGCGCGGAGACCCAGTACTTC. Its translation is CASSPGTGGAETQYF.

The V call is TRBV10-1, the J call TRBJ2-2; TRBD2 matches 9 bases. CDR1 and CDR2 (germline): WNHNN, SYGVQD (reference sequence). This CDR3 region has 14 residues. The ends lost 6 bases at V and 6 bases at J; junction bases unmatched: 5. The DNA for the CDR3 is TGCGCCAGCAGCCCCGGGACTAGCCCCGGGGAGCTGTTTTTT. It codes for CASSPGTSPGELFF.

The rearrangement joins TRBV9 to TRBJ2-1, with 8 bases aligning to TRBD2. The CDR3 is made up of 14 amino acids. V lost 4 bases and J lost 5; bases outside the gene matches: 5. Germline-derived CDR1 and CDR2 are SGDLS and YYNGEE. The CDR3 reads CASSSHSGDNEQFF. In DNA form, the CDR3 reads TGTGCCAGCAGCTCTCATAGCGGGGACAATGAGCAGTTCTTC. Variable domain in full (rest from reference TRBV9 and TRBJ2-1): DSGVTQTPKHLITATGQRVTLRCSPRSGDLSVYWYQQSLDQGLQFLIQYYNGEERAKGNILERFSAQQFPDLHSELNLSSLELGDSALYFCASSSHSGDNEQFFGPGTRLTVL.

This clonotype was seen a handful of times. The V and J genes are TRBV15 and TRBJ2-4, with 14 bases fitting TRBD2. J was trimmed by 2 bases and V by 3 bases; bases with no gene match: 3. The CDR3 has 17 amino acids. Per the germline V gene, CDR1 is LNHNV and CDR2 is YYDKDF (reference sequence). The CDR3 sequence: CATSSRLAGGPKNIQYF. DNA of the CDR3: TGTGCCACCAGCAGTAGACTAGCGGGAGGGCCCAAAAACATTCAGTACTTC.

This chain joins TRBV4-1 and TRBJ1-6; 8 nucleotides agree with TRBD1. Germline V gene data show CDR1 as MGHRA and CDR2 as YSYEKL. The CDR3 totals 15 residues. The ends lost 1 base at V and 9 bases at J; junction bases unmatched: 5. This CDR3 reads CASSQGQGAISPLHF. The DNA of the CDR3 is TGCGCCAGCAGCCAAGGGCAGGGGGCTATTTCACCCCTCCACTTT.

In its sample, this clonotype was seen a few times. The CDR3 sequence: CASSLPGQGVSNQPQHF. CDR3 in DNA: TGTGCCAGTAGCCTCCCTGGGCAGGGGGTTTCCAATCAGCCCCAGCATTTT. J is TRBJ1-5 and V is TRBV19, with 7 nucleotides matching TRBD1. Unmatched junction bases numbered 14, after V lost 6 bases and J lost 3 bases. Germline-derived CDR1 and CDR2 are LNHDA and SQIVND (reference sequence). The CDR3 length is 17 residues.

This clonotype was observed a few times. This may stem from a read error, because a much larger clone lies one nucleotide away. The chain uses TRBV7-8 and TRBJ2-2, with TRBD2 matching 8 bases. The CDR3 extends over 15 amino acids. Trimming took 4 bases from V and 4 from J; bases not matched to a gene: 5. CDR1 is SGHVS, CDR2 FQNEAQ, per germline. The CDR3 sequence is CASSSAGRGTGELFF. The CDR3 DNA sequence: TGTGCCAGCAGCTCAGCCGGGAGGGGCACCGGGGAGCTGTTTTTT.

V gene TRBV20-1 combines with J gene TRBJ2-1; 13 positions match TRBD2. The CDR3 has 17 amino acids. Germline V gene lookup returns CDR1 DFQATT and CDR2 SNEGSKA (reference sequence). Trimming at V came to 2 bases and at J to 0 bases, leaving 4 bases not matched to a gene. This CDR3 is CSARRTSGRSSYNEQFF. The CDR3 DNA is TGCAGTGCTAGAAGGACTAGCGGGAGAAGCTCCTACAATGAGCAGTTCTTC.

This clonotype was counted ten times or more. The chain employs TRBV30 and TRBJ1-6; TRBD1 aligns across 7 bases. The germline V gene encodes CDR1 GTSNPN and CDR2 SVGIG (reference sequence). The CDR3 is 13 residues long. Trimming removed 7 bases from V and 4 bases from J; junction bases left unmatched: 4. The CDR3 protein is CASRGEYNSPLHF. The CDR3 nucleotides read TGTGCCTCCAGGGGGGAGTATAATTCACCCCTCCACTTT.

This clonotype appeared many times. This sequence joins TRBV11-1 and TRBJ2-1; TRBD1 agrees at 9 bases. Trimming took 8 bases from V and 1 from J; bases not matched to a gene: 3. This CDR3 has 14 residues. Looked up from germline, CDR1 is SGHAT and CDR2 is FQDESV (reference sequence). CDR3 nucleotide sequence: TGTGCCAGCGCCGGGACAGGGTCCTACAATGAGCAGTTCTTC. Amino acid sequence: CASAGTGSYNEQFF.

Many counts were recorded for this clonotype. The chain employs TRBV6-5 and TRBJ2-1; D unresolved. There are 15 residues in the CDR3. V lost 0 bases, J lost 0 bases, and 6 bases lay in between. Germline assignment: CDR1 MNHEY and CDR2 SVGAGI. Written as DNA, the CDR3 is TGTGCCAGCAGTTACTCTAGCAGCTCCTACAATGAGCAGTTCTTC. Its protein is CASSYSSSSYNEQFF.

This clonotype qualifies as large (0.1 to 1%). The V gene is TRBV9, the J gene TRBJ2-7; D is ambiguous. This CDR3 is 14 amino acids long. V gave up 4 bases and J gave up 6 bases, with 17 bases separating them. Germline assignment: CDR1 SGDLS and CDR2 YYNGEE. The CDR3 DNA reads TGTGCCAGCAGCCCTGGGTCTTCCTTTGGCGAGCAGTACTTC. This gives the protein CASSPGSSFGEQYF.

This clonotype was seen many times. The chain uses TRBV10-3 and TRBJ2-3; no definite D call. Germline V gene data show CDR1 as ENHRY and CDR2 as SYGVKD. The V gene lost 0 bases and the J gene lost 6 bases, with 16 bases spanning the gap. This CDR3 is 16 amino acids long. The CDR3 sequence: CAISESNNRPGDTQYF. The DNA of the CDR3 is TGTGCCATCAGTGAGTCGAATAACCGCCCTGGGGATACGCAGTATTTT.

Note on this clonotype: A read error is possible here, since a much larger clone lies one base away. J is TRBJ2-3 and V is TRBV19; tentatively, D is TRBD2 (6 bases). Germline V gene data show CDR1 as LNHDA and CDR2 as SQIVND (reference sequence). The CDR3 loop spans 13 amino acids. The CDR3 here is CATRATSTGTQYF. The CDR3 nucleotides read TGTGCCACCCGCGCCACTAGCACAGGTACGCAGTATTTT.

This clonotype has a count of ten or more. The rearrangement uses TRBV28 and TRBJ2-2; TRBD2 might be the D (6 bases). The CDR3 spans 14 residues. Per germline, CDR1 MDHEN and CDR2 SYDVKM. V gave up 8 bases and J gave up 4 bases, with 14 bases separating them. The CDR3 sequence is CASATGLGTGELFF. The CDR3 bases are TGTGCCAGCGCGACGGGACTTGGCACCGGGGAGCTGTTTTTT. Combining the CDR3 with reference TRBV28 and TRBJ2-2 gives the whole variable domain DVKVTQSSRYLVKRTGEKVFLECVQDMDHENMFWYRQDPGLGLRLIYFSYDVKMKEKGDIPEGYSVSREKKERFSLILESASTNQTSMYLCASATGLGTGELFFGEGSRLTVL.